Here is one T cell receptor (beta chain) with its context. Its specificity is unknown. Gene names are the mouse ones. Time point given: mouse harvest day 7 after allogeneic transplant. Tail vein injection delivered 10^7 T-cell-depleted bone marrow cells and 10^6 splenic CD5+ T cells. B6 (H2b) cells into BALB/c (H2d) mice; tissues taken at day 7 or 14. This record belongs to a study of tissue T cells after allogeneic stem cell transplantation. Study results and limitations: Blood and spleen captured only part of the tissue TCR repertoire.

Profiled with immunoSEQ multiplex PCR; TCRdb holds only in-frame clones, not every one. The sample includes about 11,000 clones, 30% to 40% of them seen just once. The sequenced sample consisted of skin. This clonotype was obtained from a female BALB/c mouse given C57BL/6 T cells with graft-versus-host disease after an allogeneic hematopoietic cell transplant.

CDR3: CASSSQISNERLFF. Incomplete CDR3 DNA: TGTGCCAGCAGCTCACAAATTTCCAACGAAAGATTATTT. The V and J genes are TRBV3 and TRBJ1-4; D is unclear. The CDR3 end falls 1 residue outside the read, so it is completed with the germline J gene. This CDR3 contains 14 residues. The germline V gene has CDR1 SNHLY and CDR2 FYNGKV (reference sequence). The V and J ends lost 4 bases and 0 bases respectively, with 6 bases between them. The full variable domain, in which reference TRBV3 and TRBJ1-4 provide the parts outside the CDR3, is GPKVLQIPSHQIIDMGQMVTLNCDPVSNHLYFYWYKQILGQQMEFLVNFYNGKVMEKSKLFKDQFSVERPDGSYFTLKIQPTALEDSAVYFCASSSQISNERLFFGHGTKLSVL.